This is a list of T cell receptor beta chains from one sample in a study of CXCR4 blockade with PD-1 therapy in pancreatic cancer. The repertoire was sequenced with immunoSEQ multiplex PCR; TCRdb's copy has only in-frame clones and lacks some. The profile shows 2,000 or so clones, about 50% of them singletons. The specimen was tumor tissue. The receptors were gathered from a human donor with pancreatic ductal adenocarcinoma. Both conserved end residues are part of each CDR3. D genes are given only for firm matches. Clone size is stated in some rows and not others, as once, few, many or a class when expanded.

D	J	V	size	DNA	CDR3
.	TRBJ1-1	TRBV19	.	TGTGCCAGTAGTATAGATCCAGGGACGAACACTGAAGCTTTCTTT	CASSIDPGTNTEAFF
.	TRBJ1-1	TRBV11-3	.	TGTGCCAGCAGCGGCAGACACCTGATGCCTGAAGCTTTCTTT	CASSGRHLMPEAFF
.	TRBJ1-1	TRBV19	few	TGTGCCAGTAGGTTGAACACTGAAGCTTTCTTT	CASRLNTEAFF
.	TRBJ2-3	TRBV19	.	TGTGCCAGTAGTATCCAGCGAAGCACAGATACGCAGTATTTT	CASSIQRSTDTQYF
TRBD1	TRBJ1-6	TRBV30	.	TGTGCCTGGAGGGGAAACGGACAGGGAACCTCACCCCTCCACTTT	CAWRGNGQGTSPLHF
.	TRBJ2-7	TRBV6-8	.	TGTGCCAGCGGGACAAGACCCTACGAGCAGTACTTC	CASGTRPYEQYF
.	TRBJ1-6	TRBV18	few	TGTGCCAGCTCACCCGGACACCATTCACCCCTCCACTTT	CASSPGHHSPLHF
TRBD1	TRBJ1-4	TRBV7-7	.	TGTGCCAGCAGACTCCAGGGGGTTGGCGGAAAACTGTTTTTT	CASRLQGVGGKLFF
.	TRBJ1-5	TRBV15	few	TGTGCCACCAGCAGAGATACGGGGGATAATCAGCCCCAGCATTTT	CATSRDTGDNQPQHF
TRBD1	TRBJ2-2	TRBV11-1	.	TGTGCCAGCAGCCGAGGACAGGGGACGGCCGGGGAGCTGTTTTTT	CASSRGQGTAGELFF
.	TRBJ1-1	TRBV12-5	.	TGTGCCAGCACTGGCAGGGCTACTGAAGCTTTCTTT	CASTGRATEAFF
.	TRBJ1-2	TRBV19	few	TGTGCCAGCCAGGGCAGGGTCACCGGCCCTTACCCTGGCTACACCTTC	CASQGRVTGPYPGYTF
.	TRBJ1-1	TRBV11-3	large	TGTGCCAGCAGCCAGGACGGCACGAACACTGAAGCTTTCTTT	CASSQDGTNTEAFF
TRBD1	TRBJ1-1	TRBV6-8	medium-sized	TGTGCCAGCGGGACAGGGTACGACAGGGAAGCTTTCTTT	CASGTGYDREAFF